A selection of T cell receptor beta chains follows, all from one sample in a study of cytomegalovirus exposure and HLA in healthy donors. Assay: immunoSEQ multiplex PCR; the TCRdb copy retains only in-frame clones and omits some. The table has approximately 86,000 clones, 76% seen once. The sequencing sample was made of PBMCs. The source is a man aged 35 to 55 in good health and CMV-seronegative. Both conserved end residues are trimmed from each CDR3.

CDR3 length: 11
V gene: TRBV6-4
CDR3 protein: ASSDRGTGELF

CDR3 length: 12
V gene: TRBV7-2
CDR3 protein: ASLSGTGFETQY

CDR3 length: 13
V gene: TRBV18
CDR3 protein: ASSPAQGAIYEQY

CDR3 length: 15
V gene: TRBV7-9
CDR3 protein: ASSLVPTTGDTGELF

CDR3 length: 13
V gene: TRBV7-2
CDR3 protein: ASSSPPTASYEQY

CDR3 length: 13
V gene: TRBV5-1
CDR3 protein: ASSFRGLSTDTQY

CDR3 length: 12
V gene: TRBV6-5
CDR3 protein: ASRRGTTNEKLF

CDR3 length: 13
V gene: TRBV29-1
CDR3 protein: SVIGQDPSGNTIY

CDR3 length: 11
V gene: TRBV27
CDR3 protein: ASSPGTGFGYT

CDR3 length: 14
V gene: TRBV4-2
CDR3 protein: ASSQDLAGLDGELF

CDR3 length: 13
V gene: TRBV4-3
CDR3 protein: ASSPGQEGNQPQH

CDR3 length: 11
V gene: TRBV5-5
CDR3 protein: ASSSRVITEAF

CDR3 length: 14
V gene: TRBV7-8
CDR3 protein: ASSTQGASLSYGYT

CDR3 length: 9
V gene: TRBV10-3
CDR3 protein: ATHRESEAF

CDR3 length: 11
V gene: TRBV7-8
CDR3 protein: ASSSRGSSGYT

CDR3 length: 9
V gene: TRBV10-3
CDR3 protein: AISGTGEQF

CDR3 length: 14
V gene: TRBV14
CDR3 protein: ASSQEERGITDTQY

CDR3 length: 15
V gene: TRBV7-9
CDR3 protein: ASSLTGGIDSNQPQH

CDR3 length: 13
V gene: TRBV7-8
CDR3 protein: ASSSQGQGTSGYT

CDR3 length: 13
V gene: TRBV4-2
CDR3 protein: ASSHERGGSYEQY

CDR3 length: 14
V gene: TRBV15
CDR3 protein: ATSSDGARGQETQY

CDR3 length: 12
V gene: TRBV19
CDR3 protein: ASSMGQGGEKLF

CDR3 length: 9
V gene: TRBV12-5
CDR3 protein: ASGLAGTQY

CDR3 length: 13
V gene: TRBV19
CDR3 protein: ASSTRARGDYGYT

CDR3 length: 13
V gene: TRBV6-5
CDR3 protein: ASSPGTGDTGELF

CDR3 length: 13
V gene: TRBV11-2
CDR3 protein: ASSKPGQGRHEQF

CDR3 length: 11
V gene: TRBV9
CDR3 protein: ASSETRRNEQF

CDR3 length: 10
V gene: TRBV7-6
CDR3 protein: ASSLGWETQY

CDR3 length: 12
V gene: TRBV5-1
CDR3 protein: ASSGVTGNTEAF

CDR3 length: 12
V gene: TRBV6-1
CDR3 protein: ASSEMGGSRKLF

CDR3 length: 13
V gene: TRBV4-1
CDR3 protein: ASSRPDRGGEKLF

CDR3 length: 11
V gene: TRBV30
CDR3 protein: AWSPGQGNTIY